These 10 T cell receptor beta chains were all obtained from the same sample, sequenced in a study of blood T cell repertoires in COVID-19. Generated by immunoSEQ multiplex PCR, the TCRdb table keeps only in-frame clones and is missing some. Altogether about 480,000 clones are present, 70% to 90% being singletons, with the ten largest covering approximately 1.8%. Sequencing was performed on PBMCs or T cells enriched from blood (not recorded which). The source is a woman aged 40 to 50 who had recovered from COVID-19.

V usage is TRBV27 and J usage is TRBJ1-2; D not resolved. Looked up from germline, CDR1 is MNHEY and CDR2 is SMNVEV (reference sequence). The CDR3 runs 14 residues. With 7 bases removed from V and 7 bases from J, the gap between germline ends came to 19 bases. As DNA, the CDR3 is TGTGCCAGCAAACCTGAAGGCTCGAGAGGTGGCTACACCTTC. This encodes CASKPEGSRGGYTF.

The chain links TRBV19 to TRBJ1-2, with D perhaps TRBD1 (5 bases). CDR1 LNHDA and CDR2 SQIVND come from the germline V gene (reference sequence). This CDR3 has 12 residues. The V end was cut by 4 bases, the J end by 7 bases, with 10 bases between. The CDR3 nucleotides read TGTGCCAGTAGTACAGGGCCGGGTGGCTACACCTTC. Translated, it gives CASSTGPGGYTF.

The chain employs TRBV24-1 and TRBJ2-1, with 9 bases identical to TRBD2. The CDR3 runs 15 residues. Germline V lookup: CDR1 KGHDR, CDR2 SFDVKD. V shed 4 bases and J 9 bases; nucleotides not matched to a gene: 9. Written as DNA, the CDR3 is TGTGCCACCAGTGAGAATAGCGGGAGCTCGGTTGAGCAGTTCTTC. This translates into CATSENSGSSVEQFF.

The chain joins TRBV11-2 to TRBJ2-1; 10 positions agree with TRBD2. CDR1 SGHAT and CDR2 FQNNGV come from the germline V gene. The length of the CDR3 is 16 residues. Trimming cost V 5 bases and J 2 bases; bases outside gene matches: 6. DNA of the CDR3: TGTGCCAGCAGCCAAAAAGCGGGAGGGCCCTACAATGAGCAGTTCTTC. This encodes CASSQKAGGPYNEQFF. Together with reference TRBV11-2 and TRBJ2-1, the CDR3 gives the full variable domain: EAGVAQSPRYKIIEKRQSVAFWCNPISGHATLYWYQQILGQGPKLLIQFQNNGVVDDSQLPKDRFSAERLKGVDSTLKIQPAKLEDSAVYLCASSQKAGGPYNEQFFGPGTRLTVL.

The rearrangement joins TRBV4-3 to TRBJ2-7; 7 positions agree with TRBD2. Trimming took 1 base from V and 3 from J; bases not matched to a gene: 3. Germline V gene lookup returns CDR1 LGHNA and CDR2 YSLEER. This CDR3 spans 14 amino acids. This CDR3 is CASSQVLADYEQYF. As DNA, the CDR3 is TGCGCCAGCAGCCAAGTTCTAGCGGACTACGAGCAGTACTTC.

The DNA of the CDR3 is TGTGCCAGCAGCCCCGGCCGGCGGTACTCCTACGAGCAGTACTTC. It specifies CASSPGRRYSYEQYF. This chain joins TRBV7-2 and TRBJ2-7; D gene uncertain. The CDR3 is 15 amino acids. V lost 5 bases and J 0 bases, leaving 14 bases between the germline ends. CDR1 and CDR2 from the germline V gene are SGHTA and FQGNSA.

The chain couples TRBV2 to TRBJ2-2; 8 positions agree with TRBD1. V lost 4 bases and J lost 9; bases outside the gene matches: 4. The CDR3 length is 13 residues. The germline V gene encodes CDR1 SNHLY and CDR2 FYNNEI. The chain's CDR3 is CASSGTGIRELFF. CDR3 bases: TGTGCCAGCAGTGGGACAGGGATAAGGGAGCTGTTTTTT.

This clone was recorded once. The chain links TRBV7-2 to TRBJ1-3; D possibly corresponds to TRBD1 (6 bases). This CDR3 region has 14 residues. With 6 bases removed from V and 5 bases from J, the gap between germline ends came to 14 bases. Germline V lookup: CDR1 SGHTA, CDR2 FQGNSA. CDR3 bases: TGTGCCAGCAGGACAAACAGGGACCGAAACACCATATATTTT. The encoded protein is CASRTNRDRNTIYF.

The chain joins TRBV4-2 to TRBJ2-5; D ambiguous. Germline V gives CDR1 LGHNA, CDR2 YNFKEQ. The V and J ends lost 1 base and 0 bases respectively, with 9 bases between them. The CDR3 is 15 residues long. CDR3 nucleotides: TGTGCCAGCAGCCAAGCTAGTCTAGACCAAGAGACCCAGTACTTC. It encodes CASSQASLDQETQYF.

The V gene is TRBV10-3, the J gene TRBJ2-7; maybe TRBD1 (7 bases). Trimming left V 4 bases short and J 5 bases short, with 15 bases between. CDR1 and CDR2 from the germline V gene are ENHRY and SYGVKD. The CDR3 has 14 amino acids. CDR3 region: CAISATGTPDEQYF. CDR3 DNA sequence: TGTGCCATCAGTGCGACAGGGACTCCGGACGAGCAGTACTTC.